Described below is a single T cell receptor (beta chain) sequence and its context. Its antigen has not been determined. No clone much larger than this one lies a single base away; base qualities are absent. V loses 3 bases at its end and J loses 4 bases; junction bases beyond the gene matches: 7. As encoded in the germline V gene, CDR1 is SQVTM while CDR2 is ANQGSEA. Counted from cysteine to phenylalanine, this CDR3 has 14 amino acids. Of the read, only the CDR3 DNA is kept; its 42 bases are in frame from base 1. The immunoSEQ Assay, a bias-controlled multiplex PCR, was used to amplify TCRbeta CDR3 regions from genomic DNA. Per the original workflow: The number of nucleated cells in each sample was estimated from the amplification of reference gene primers within the assay. To quantify the absolute abundance of each unique TCRbeta CDR3 rearrangement, sequence reads were collapsed and filtered. Productive Simpson clonality was computed per sample as the square root of Simpson's diversity index over productive rearrangements. TCRdb took this table from immuneACCESS and kept in-frame rearrangements with V and J called. Such tables lack part of the clones; where checked against another copy, unresolved V genes explain under half of the gap, and the rest is unexplained. The V and J calls and clone size were taken over from that table, and D and trimming were inferred from the DNA. The sample records roughly 250,000 clones, approximately 85% of which are singletons. The biggest ten clones account for under 15% of the sample.

The record originates from a study of blood T cell repertoires in COVID-19 (dated by TCRdb to 2018 to 2021). Regarding the research as a whole: Samples covering the acute and convalescent phases of COVID-19 were provided by collaborators in the United States, Italy and Spain. Deeply sampled blood TCRbeta repertoires from subjects exposed to, actively infected with, or recovered from COVID-19 were included in the dataset. Where available, HLA class I and class II types were obtained from metadata supplied by the sample provider rather than from assay-based typing. The prospective study material was composed of cDNA or gDNA derived from T cells, B-cell-depleted T cells, or PBMCs. The repertoires were made available in a free public database intended to serve as a resource for research on the immune response to SARS-CoV-2. The sample metadata nearly always contained a de-identified subject ID, COVID-19 status, age in years and sex. Samples were obtained from the ongoing ImmuneRACE study (first 160 participants) and from 950 to 1,500 subjects provided by 6 global collaborators. Results and caveats for the whole study, not just this receptor: Clinical and demographic metadata were provided uncurated, with the amount varying by source and participant.

The collaborating institutions used their own protocols to collect whole blood in K2EDTA tubes. For TCRbeta analysis, collaborators shipped samples as frozen whole blood, isolated PBMCs, or DNA extracted from either of those sample types. Sequencing used peripheral blood. The TCR was taken from a woman aged 55-70 years with active or convalescent COVID-19. The chain is made from TRBV29-1 and TRBJ2-5, with 8 middle bases fitting TRBD1. The DNA is TGCAGCGTTGAGATGGCCAGGGGGCGAGAGACCCAGTACTTC. Its product reads: CSVEMARGRETQYF.